This T cell receptor beta chain derives from a study of T cells in Graves' hyperthyroidism and ophthalmopathy. Study results and limitations: Peripheral blood also featured most of the thyroid clonotypes expanded above 0.001.

This clonotype was recorded a few times. As yet, its antigen is unknown. From RNA transcripts, TCR beta CDR3 regions were amplified. The TCR CDR3 was amplified in a first-round RT-PCR using the HTBI primer set. Via MiXCR, TCRdb re-called the multiplex PCR reads, giving one row per CDR3 protein. Among about 640,000 distinct CDR3 sequences, around 21% were seen once, and the ten largest hold over 30%. V lost 6 bases to trimming and J lost 4 bases; unmatched junction nucleotides: 5. The CDR3 has 14 residues. Germline CDR1 and CDR2: SQVTM and ANQGSEA. This sequence joins TRBV29-1 and TRBJ2-7; 14 bases agree with TRBD2. This clonotype was obtained from a man between 25 and 39 years old with Graves' ophthalmopathy. Sequencing input: blood. CDR3 amino acids: CSVGTSGRKYEQYF. The CDR3 bases are TGCAGCGTAGGGACTAGCGGGAGAAAGTACGAGCAGTACTTC.